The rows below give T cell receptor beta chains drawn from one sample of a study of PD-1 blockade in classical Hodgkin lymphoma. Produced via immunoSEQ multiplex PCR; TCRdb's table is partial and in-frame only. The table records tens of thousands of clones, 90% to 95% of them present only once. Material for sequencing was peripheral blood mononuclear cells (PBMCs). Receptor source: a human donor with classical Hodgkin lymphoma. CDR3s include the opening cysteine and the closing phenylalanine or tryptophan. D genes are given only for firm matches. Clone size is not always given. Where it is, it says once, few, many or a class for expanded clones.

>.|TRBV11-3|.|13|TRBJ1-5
CASSLAVNQPQHF
TGTGCCAGCAGCTTAGCTGTAAATCAGCCCCAGCATTTT
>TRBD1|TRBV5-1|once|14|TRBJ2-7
CASSATGGPYEQYF
TGCGCCAGCAGCGCGACAGGGGGCCCGTACGAGCAGTACTTC
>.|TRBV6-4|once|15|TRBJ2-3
CASSDSVGDTDTQYF
TGTGCCAGCAGTGACTCGGTGGGAGACACAGATACGCAGTATTTT
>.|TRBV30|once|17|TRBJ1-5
CAWSPFGGTNSNQPQHF
TGTGCCTGGAGTCCTTTCGGGGGGACCAATAGCAATCAGCCCCAGCATTTT
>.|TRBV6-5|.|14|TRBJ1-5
CASNKAGNGQPQHF
TGTGCCAGCAATAAGGCGGGGAACGGTCAGCCCCAGCATTTT
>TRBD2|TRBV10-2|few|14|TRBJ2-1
CASSGLAVLGEQFF
TGCGCCAGCTCAGGACTAGCGGTTCTCGGTGAGCAGTTCTTC
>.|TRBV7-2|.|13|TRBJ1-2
CASSPTGTHGSTF
TGTGCCAGCAGCCCGACGGGTACGCATGGTTCCACCTTC
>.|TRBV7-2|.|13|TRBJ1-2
CASSQGPRYGYTF
TGTGCCAGCAGCCAGGGGCCAAGGTATGGCTACACCTTC
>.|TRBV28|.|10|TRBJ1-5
CASSHKSQHF
TGTGCCAGCAGTCACAAATCCCAGCATTTT
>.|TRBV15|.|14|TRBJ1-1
CATSRDFRDTEAFF
TGTGCCACCAGCAGAGATTTTCGGGACACTGAAGCTTTCTTT
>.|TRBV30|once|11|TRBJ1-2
CAWRLFYGYTF
TGTGCCTGGAGGCTATTCTATGGCTACACCTTC
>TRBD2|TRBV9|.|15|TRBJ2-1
CASSVLGGNYNEQFF
TGTGCCAGCAGCGTATTGGGAGGGAACTACAATGAGCAGTTCTTC
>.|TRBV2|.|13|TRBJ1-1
CASSGEGTTEAFF
TGTGCCAGCAGTGGGGAGGGGACCACTGAAGCTTTCTTT
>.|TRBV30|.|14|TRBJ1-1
CAGKKNRVGTEAFF
TGTGCCGGCAAGAAGAACAGGGTGGGCACTGAAGCTTTCTTT
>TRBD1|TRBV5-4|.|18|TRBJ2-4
CASSHRDRLYDGKNIQYF
TGTGCCAGCAGCCACCGGGACAGGCTCTACGACGGGAAAAACATTCAGTACTTC
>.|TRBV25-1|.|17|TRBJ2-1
CASSDMTARGLKNEQFF
TGTGCCAGCAGTGATATGACTGCGCGGGGACTGAAGAATGAGCAGTTCTTC
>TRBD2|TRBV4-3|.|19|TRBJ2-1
CASSQGYPRLAGGPHEQFF
TGCGCCAGCAGCCAAGGCTATCCCCGACTAGCGGGAGGGCCTCATGAGCAGTTCTTC
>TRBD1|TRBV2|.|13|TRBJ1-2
CASRDRAREGYTF
TGTGCCAGCAGGGACAGGGCACGGGAGGGCTACACCTTC
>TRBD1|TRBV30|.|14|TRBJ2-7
CAWRRDRGAWEQYF
TGTGCCTGGAGGAGGGACAGGGGAGCGTGGGAGCAGTACTTC
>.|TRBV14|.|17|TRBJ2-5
CASSPQIVDLYQETQYF
TGTGCCAGCAGCCCGCAGATTGTAGACTTGTACCAAGAGACCCAGTACTTC
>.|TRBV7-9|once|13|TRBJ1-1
CASSLDMNTEAFF
TGTGCCAGCAGCCTAGATATGAACACTGAAGCTTTCTTT
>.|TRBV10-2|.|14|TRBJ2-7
CASSVATSSYEQYF
TGCGCCAGCAGTGTAGCGACGTCCTCCTACGAGCAGTACTTC
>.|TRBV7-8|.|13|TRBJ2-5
CASSTRLRETQYF
TGTGCCAGCAGCACGCGCCTTAGAGAGACCCAGTACTTC
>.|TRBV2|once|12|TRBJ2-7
CASSNEGRQQYF
TGTGCCAGCAGCAACGAGGGAAGACAGCAGTACTTC
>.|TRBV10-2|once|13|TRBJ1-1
CASRGQLNTEAFF
TGCGCCAGCAGAGGACAGTTGAACACTGAAGCTTTCTTT
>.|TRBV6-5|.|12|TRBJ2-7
CASSYGRNEQYF
TGTGCCAGCAGCTATGGGAGAAACGAGCAGTACTTC
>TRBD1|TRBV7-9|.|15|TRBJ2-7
CASTLATGTSYEQYF
TGTGCCAGCACCCTCGCGACAGGGACCTCCTACGAGCAGTACTTC
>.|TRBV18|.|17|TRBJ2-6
CASSPLEASSGANVLTF
TGTGCCAGCTCACCACTTGAAGCCAGCTCTGGGGCCAACGTCCTGACTTTC
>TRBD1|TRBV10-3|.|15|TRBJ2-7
CAISDRDRSSYEQYF
TGTGCCATCAGTGACCGGGACAGGAGCTCCTACGAGCAGTACTTC
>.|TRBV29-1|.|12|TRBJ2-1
CSVEREYNEQFF
TGCAGCGTTGAACGGGAATACAATGAGCAGTTCTTC
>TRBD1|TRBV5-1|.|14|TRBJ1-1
CASSWGQANTEAFF
TGCGCCAGCAGCTGGGGACAGGCGAACACTGAAGCTTTCTTT
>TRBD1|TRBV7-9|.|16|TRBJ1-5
CASSLVTGGGNQPQHF
TGTGCCAGCAGCTTGGTGACAGGGGGAGGCAATCAGCCCCAGCATTTT
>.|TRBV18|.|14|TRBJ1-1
CASSPREGHTEAFF
TGTGCCAGCTCACCAAGGGAGGGGCACACTGAAGCTTTCTTT
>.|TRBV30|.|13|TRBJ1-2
CAWGTGGSYGYTF
TGTGCCTGGGGGACGGGGGGATCCTATGGCTACACCTTC
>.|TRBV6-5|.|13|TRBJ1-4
CASRAKWNEKLFF
TGTGCCAGCAGGGCAAAATGGAATGAAAAACTGTTTTTT
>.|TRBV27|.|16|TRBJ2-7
CASSWGGTPPLYEQYF
TGTGCCAGCAGTTGGGGCGGGACACCTCCCCTCTACGAGCAGTACTTC
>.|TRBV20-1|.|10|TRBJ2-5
CSARMETQYF
TGCAGTGCTAGAATGGAGACCCAGTACTTC
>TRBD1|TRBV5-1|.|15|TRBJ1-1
CASSRTGGFFTEAFF
TGCGCCAGCAGCAGGACAGGGGGCTTTTTCACTGAAGCTTTCTTT